The clone carrying this T cell receptor (beta chain) was counted at least ten times. These data originate in a study of T cells after yellow fever vaccination. A single record per CDR3 protein comes from TCRdb applying MiXCR to the 5' RACE reads. The repertoire includes roughly 65,000 distinct CDR3 sequences, approximately 5.9% of them detected once, and roughly 2.3% sits in the top ten. The length of the CDR3 is 13 residues. Looked up from germline, CDR1 is SEHNR and CDR2 is FQNEAQ (reference sequence). Trimming shortened V by 4 bases and J by 2 bases, and 6 bases separated the two germline ends. The chain carries TRBV7-9 and TRBJ1-3; D unresolved. This TCR came from a man younger than 35 who received the YFV17D yellow fever vaccine. This material consisted of CD4+ T cells sorted from PBMCs, taken approximately 16 days after the first yellow fever vaccination. The DNA of the CDR3 is TGTGCCAGCAGCTCCAGGCCTGGAAACACCATATATTTT. This sequence encodes CASSSRPGNTIYF.